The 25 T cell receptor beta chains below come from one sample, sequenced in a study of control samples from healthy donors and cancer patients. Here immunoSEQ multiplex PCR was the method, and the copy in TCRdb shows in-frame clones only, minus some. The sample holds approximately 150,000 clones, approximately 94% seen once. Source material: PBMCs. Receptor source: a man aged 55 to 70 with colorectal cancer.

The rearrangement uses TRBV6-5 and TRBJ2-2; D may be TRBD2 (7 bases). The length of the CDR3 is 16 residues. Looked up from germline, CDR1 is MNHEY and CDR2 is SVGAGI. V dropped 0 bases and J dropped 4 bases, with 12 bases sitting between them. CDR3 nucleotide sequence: TGTGCCAGCAGTTACTCGGCGGGGGCGCCCACCGGGGAGCTGTTTTTT. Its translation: CASSYSAGAPTGELFF.

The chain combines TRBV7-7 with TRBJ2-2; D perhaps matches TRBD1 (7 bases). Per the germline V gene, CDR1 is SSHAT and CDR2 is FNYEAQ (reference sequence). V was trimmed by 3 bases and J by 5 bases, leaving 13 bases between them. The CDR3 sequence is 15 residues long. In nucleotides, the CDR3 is TGTGCCAGCAGCTTCGACAGGGCGGGGACCGGGGAGCTGTTTTTT. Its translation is CASSFDRAGTGELFF.

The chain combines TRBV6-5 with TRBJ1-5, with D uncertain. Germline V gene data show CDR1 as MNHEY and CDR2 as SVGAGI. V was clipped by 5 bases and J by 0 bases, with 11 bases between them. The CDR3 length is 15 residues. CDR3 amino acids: CASSTDRYSNQPQHF. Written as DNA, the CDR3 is TGTGCCAGCAGTACAGACCGGTATAGCAATCAGCCCCAGCATTTT.

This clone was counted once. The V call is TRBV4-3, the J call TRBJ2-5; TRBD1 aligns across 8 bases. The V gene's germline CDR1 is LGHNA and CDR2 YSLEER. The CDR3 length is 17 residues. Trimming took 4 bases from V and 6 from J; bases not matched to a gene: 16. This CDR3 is CASSLHGNGQGGQTQYF. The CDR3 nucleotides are TGCGCCAGCAGCCTCCATGGCAACGGACAGGGCGGACAGACCCAGTACTTC.

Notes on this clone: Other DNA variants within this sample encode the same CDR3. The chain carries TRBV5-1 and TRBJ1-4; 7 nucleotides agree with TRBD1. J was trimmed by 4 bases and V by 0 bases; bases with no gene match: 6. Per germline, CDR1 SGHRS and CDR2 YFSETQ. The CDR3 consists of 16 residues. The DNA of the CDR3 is TGCGCCAGCAGCTTGGGGAGGGGGCCCGGTAATGAAAAACTGTTTTTT. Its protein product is CASSLGRGPGNEKLFF.

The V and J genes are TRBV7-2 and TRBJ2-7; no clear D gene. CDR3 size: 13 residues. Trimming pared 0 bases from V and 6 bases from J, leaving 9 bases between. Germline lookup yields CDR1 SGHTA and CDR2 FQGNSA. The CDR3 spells CASSLARGVEQYF. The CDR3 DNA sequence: TGTGCCAGCAGCTTAGCTCGTGGGGTCGAGCAGTACTTC.

In DNA form, the CDR3 reads TGTGCCAGCAGTCAAACGGACGGGAATGAAAAACTGTTTTTT. Amino acids: CASSQTDGNEKLFF. V is TRBV3-1 (or the pseudogene TRBV3-2) and J is TRBJ1-4; no clear D gene. This CDR3 has 14 amino acids. The V gene lost 6 bases and the J gene lost 5 bases, with 13 bases spanning the gap. The germline V gene has CDR1 LGHDT and CDR2 YNNKEL (reference sequence).

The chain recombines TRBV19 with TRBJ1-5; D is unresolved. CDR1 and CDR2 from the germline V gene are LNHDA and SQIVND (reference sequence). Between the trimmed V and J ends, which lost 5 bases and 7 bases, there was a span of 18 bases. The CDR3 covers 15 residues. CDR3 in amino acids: CASSSRGVEVQPQHF. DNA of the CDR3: TGTGCCAGTAGTTCCCGCGGTGTGGAGGTCCAGCCCCAGCATTTT.

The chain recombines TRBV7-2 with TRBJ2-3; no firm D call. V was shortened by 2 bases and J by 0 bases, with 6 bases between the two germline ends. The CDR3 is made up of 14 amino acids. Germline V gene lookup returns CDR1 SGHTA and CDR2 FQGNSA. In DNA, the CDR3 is TGTGCCAGCAGCTTACTAGTCAGCACAGATACGCAGTATTTT. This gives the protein CASSLLVSTDTQYF.

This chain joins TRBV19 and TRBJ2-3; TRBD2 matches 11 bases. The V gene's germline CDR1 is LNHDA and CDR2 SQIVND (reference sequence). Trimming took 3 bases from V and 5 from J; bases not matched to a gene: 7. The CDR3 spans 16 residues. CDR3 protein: CASSMILAGGVDTQYF. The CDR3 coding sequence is TGTGCCAGTAGTATGATCTTAGCGGGGGGGGTAGATACGCAGTATTTT.

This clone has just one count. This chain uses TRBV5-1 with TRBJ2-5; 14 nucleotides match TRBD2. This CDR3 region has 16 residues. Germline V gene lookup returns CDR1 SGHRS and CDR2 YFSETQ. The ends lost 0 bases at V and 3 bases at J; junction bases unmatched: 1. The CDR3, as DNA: TGCGCCAGCAGCTTGGGGACTAGCGGGGGGAAAGAGACCCAGTACTTC. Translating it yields CASSLGTSGGKETQYF. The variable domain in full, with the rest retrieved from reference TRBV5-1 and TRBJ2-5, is KAGVTQTPRYLIKTRGQQVTLSCSPISGHRSVSWYQQTPGQGLQFLFEYFSETQRNKGNFPGRFSGRQFSNSRSEMNVSTLELGDSALYLCASSLGTSGGKETQYFGPGTRLLVL.

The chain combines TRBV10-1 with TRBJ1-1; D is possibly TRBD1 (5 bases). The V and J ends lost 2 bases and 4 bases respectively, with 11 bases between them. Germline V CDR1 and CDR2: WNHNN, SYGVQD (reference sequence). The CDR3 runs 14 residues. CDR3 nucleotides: TGCGCCAGCAGTGAGGCAGGGCTTGGCACTGAAGCTTTCTTT. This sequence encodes CASSEAGLGTEAFF.

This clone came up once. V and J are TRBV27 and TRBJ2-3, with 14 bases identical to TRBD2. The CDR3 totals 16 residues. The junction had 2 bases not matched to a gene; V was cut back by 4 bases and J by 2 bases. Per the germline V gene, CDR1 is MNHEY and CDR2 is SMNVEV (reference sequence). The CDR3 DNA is TGTGCCAGCAGTTGGACTAGCGGGGGGTACACAGATACGCAGTATTTT. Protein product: CASSWTSGGYTDTQYF.

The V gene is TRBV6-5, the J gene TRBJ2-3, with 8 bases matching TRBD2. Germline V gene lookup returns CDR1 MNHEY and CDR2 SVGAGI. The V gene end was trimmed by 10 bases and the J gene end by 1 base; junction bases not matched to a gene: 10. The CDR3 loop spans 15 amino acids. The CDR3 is CATRTGTRGTDTQYF. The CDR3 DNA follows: TGTGCCACCAGGACCGGGACTAGAGGCACAGATACGCAGTATTTT.

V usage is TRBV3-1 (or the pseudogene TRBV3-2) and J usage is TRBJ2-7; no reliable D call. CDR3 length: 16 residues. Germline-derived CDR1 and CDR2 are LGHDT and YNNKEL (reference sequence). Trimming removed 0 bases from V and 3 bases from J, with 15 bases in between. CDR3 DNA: TGTGCCAGCAGCCAAGATAAGGAGACGATCGACTACGAGCAGTACTTC. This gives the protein CASSQDKETIDYEQYF.

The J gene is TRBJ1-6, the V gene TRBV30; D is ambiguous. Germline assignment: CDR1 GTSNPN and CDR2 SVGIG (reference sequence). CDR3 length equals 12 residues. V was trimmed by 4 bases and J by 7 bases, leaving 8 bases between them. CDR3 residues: CAWNTLNSPLHF. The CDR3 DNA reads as TGTGCCTGGAATACTTTAAATTCACCCCTCCACTTT.

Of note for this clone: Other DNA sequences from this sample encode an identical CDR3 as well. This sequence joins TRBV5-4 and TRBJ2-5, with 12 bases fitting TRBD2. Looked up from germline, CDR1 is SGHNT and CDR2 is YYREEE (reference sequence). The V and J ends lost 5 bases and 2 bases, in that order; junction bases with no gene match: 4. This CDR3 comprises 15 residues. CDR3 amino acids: CASSLGLAGQETQYF. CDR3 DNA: TGTGCCAGCAGTCTTGGACTAGCGGGACAAGAGACCCAGTACTTC.

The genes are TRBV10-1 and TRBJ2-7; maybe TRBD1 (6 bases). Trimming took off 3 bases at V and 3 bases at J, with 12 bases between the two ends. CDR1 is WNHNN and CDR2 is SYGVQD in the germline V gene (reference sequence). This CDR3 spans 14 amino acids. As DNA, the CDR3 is TGCGCCAGCAGTGATTCGGGACAAAGCTACGAGCAGTACTTC. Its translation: CASSDSGQSYEQYF.

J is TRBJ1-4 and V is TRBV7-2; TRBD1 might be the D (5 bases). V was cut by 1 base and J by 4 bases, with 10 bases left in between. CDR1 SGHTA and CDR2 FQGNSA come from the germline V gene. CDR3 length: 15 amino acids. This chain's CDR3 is CASSLVSGLNEKLFF. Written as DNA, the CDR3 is TGTGCCAGCAGCTTAGTATCAGGGCTTAATGAAAAACTGTTTTTT.

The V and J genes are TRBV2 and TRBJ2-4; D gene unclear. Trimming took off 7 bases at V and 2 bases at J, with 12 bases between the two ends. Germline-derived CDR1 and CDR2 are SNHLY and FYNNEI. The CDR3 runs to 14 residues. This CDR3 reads CASTDLRSKNIQYF. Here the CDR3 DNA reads TGTGCCAGCACCGACCTTCGGTCCAAAAACATTCAGTACTTC.

The chain's CDR3 is CASSWGSGTGINYGYTF. CDR3 bases: TGCGCCAGCAGCTGGGGCTCGGGGACAGGGATAAACTATGGCTACACCTTC. This chain uses TRBV5-1 with TRBJ1-2; the match to TRBD1 covers 9 bases. This CDR3 has 17 residues. The V and J ends lost 3 bases and 2 bases, in that order; junction bases with no gene match: 11. Germline CDR1 and CDR2: SGHRS and YFSETQ.

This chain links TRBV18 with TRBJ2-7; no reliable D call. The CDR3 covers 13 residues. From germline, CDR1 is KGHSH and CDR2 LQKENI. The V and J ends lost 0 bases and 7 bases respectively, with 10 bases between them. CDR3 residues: CASSPPGSSEQYF. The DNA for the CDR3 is TGTGCCAGCTCACCACCGGGGTCCAGTGAGCAGTACTTC.

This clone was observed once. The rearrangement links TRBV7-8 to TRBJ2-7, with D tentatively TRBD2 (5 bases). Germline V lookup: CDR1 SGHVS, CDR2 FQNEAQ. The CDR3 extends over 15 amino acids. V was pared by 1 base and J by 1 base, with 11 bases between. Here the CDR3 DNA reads TGTGCCAGCAGCTTAGGGGGAGTTGGTTCCTACGAGCAGTACTTC. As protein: CASSLGGVGSYEQYF.

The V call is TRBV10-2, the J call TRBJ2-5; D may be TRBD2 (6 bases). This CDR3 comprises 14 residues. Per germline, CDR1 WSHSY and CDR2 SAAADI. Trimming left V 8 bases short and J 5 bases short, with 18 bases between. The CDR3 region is CASRKRERSETQYF. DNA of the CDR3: TGCGCCAGCCGAAAACGGGAGAGGTCGGAGACCCAGTACTTC.

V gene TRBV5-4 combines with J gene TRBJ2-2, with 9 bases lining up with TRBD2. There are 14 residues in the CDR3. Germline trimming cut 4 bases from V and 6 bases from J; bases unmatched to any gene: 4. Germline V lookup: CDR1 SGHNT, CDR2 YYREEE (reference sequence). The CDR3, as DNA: TGTGCCAGCAGCGGCGGGGGGGCAGCCGGGGAGCTGTTTTTT. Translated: CASSGGGAAGELFF.